The next 2 T cell receptor beta chains were all read from a single sample in a study of CD8 T cells in Susac syndrome. An amount of RNA that ranged from roughly 0.5 to 1 ug was reverse transcribed with random hexamers. TCRdb called the immunoSEQ multiplex PCR reads again in MiXCR, with one record for every CDR3 protein. This sample has 140,000 or so distinct CDR3 sequences, with 95% found just once. The specimen was CD4+ T cells from PBMCs. The source of these receptors is a human donor with multiple sclerosis.

The chain carries TRBV20-1 and TRBJ1-1, with TRBD1 as a possible D gene (5 bases). The CDR3 has 14 amino acids. In germline, CDR1 is DFQATT, CDR2 SNEGSKA (reference sequence). The ends were cut back, 0 bases at V and 5 bases at J, with 13 bases in the middle. The CDR3 region is CSARDFGGRTEAFF. The CDR3, as DNA: TGCAGTGCTAGAGATTTCGGGGGGAGGACTGAAGCTTTCTTT.

CDR3 in DNA: TGCAGTGCTAGCAGGGGGCCTAGCTCCTATAATTCACCCCTCCACTTT. Translation gives CSASRGPSSYNSPLHF. V is TRBV20-1 and J is TRBJ1-6; 8 positions match TRBD1. V shed 3 bases, J shed 0 bases, and the junction held 4 bases outside the gene matches. CDR3 size: 16 residues. The germline CDR1 and CDR2 sequences are DFQATT and SNEGSKA (reference sequence).